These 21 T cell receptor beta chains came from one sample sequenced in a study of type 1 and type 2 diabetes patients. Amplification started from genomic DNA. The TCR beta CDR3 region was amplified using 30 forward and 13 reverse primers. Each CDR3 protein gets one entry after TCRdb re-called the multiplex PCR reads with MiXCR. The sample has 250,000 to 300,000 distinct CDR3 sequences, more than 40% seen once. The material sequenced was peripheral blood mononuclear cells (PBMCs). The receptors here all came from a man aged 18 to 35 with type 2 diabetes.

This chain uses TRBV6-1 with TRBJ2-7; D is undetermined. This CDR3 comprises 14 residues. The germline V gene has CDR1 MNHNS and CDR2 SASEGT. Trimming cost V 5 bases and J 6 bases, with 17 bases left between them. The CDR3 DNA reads TGTGCCAGCAGTTACAGCCAGGCCTTAGGCGAGCAGTACTTC. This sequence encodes CASSYSQALGEQYF.

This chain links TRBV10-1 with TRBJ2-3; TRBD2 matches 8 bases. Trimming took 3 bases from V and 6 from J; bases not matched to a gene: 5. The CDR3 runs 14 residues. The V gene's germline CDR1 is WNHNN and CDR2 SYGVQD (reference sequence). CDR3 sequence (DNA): TGCGCCAGCAGTGAACTAGCGGTGCTCGATACGCAGTATTTT. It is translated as CASSELAVLDTQYF.

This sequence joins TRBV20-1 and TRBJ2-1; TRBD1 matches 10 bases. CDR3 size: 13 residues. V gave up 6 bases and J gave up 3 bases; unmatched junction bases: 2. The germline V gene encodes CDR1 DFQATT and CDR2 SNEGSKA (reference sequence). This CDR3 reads CSARDRGYNEQFF. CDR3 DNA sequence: TGCAGTGCCAGGGACAGGGGCTACAATGAGCAGTTCTTC.

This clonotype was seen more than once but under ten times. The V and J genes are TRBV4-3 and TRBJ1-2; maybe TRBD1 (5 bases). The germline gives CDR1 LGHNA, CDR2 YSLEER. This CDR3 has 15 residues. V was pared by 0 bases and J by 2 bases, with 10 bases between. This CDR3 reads CASSQEWGSNYGYTF. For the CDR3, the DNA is TGCGCCAGCAGCCAAGAGTGGGGGTCCAACTATGGCTACACCTTC.

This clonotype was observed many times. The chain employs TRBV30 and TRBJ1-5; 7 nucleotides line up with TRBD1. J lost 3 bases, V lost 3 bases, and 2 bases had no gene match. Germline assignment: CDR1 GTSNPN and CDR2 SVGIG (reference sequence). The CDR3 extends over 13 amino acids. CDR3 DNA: TGTGCCTGGAGCACAGGGGCCAATCAGCCCCAGCATTTT. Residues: CAWSTGANQPQHF.

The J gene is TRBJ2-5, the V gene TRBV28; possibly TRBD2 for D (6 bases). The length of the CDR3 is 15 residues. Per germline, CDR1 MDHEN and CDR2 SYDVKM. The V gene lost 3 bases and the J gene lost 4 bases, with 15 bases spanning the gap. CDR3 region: CASSFGPSVRETQYF. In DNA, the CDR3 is TGTGCCAGCAGTTTTGGGCCTAGCGTTCGAGAGACCCAGTACTTC.

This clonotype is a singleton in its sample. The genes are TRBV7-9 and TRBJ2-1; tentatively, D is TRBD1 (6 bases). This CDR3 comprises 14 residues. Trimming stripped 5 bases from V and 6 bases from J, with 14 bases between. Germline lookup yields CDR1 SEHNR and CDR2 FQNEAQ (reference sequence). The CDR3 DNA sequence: TGTGCCAGCAGCCCCGACAGGTTGGGCAATGAGCAGTTCTTC. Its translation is CASSPDRLGNEQFF. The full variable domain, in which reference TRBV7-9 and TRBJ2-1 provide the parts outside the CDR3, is DTGVSQNPRHKITKRGQNVTFRCDPISEHNRLYWYRQTLGQGPEFLTYFQNEAQLEKSRLLSDRFSAERPKGSFSTLEIQRTEQGDSAMYLCASSPDRLGNEQFFGPGTRLTVL.

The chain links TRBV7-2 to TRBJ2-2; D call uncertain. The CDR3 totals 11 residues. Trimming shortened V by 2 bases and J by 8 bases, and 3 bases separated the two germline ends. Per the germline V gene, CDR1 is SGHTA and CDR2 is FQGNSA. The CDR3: CASSLKGELFF. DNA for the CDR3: TGTGCCAGCAGCTTAAAAGGGGAGCTGTTTTTT.

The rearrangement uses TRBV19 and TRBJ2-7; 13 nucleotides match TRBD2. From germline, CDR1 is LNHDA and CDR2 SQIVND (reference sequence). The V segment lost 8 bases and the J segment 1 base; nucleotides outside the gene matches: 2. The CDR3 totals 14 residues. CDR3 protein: CASGLAGASYEQYF. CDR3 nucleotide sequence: TGTGCCAGTGGACTAGCGGGAGCATCCTACGAGCAGTACTTC.

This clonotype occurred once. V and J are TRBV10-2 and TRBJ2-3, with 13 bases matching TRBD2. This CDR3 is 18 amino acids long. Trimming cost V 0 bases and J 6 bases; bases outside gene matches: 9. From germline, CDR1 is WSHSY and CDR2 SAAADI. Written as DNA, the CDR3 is TGCGCCAGCAGTGAGTCAGGGACTAGCGGGACCGTACGGGATACGCAGTATTTT. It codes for CASSESGTSGTVRDTQYF.

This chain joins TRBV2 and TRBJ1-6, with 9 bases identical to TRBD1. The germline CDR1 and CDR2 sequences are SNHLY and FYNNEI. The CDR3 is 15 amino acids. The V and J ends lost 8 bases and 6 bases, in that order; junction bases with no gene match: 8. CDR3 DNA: TGTGCCAGCCTCGATCGGACAGGGGTTAATTCACCCCTCCACTTT. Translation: CASLDRTGVNSPLHF.

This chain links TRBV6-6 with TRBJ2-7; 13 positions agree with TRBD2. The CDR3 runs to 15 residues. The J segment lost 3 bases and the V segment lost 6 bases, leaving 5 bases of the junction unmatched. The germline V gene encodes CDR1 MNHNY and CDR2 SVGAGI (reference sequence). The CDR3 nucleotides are TGTGCCAGCAGCCGTCGACTAGCGGGAGGCTACGAGCAGTACTTC. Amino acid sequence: CASSRRLAGGYEQYF.

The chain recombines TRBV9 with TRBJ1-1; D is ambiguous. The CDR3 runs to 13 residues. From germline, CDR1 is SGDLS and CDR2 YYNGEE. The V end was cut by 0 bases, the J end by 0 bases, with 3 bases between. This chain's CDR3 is CASSVVVNTEAFF. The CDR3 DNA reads TGTGCCAGCAGCGTAGTGGTGAACACTGAAGCTTTCTTT.

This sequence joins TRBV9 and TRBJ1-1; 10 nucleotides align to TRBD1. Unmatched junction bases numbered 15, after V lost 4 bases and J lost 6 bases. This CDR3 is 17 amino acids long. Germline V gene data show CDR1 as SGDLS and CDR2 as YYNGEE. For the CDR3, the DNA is TGTGCCAGCAGCCGCCTCCGTAAGACAGGGGGCTGGGCTGAAGCTTTCTTT. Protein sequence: CASSRLRKTGGWAEAFF.

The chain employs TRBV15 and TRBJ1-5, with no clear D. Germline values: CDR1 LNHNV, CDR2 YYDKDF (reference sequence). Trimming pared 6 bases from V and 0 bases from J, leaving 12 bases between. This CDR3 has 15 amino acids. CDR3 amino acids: CATSSATDSNQPQHF. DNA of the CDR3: TGTGCCACCAGTTCAGCAACAGATAGCAATCAGCCCCAGCATTTT.

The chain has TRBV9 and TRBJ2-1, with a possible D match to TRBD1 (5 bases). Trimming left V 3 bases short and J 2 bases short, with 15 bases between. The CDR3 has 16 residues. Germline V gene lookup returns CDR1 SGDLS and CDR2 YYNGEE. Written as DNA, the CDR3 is TGTGCCAGCAGCGGATCGATGACAGTCACCTACAATGAGCAGTTCTTC. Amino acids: CASSGSMTVTYNEQFF.

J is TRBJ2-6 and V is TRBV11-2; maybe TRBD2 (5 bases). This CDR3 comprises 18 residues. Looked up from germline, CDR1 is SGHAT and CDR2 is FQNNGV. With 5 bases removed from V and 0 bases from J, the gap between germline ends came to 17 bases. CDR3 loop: CASSLNREKSSGANVLTF. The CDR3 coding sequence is TGTGCCAGCAGCCTTAACCGGGAAAAGAGCTCTGGGGCCAACGTCCTGACTTTC.

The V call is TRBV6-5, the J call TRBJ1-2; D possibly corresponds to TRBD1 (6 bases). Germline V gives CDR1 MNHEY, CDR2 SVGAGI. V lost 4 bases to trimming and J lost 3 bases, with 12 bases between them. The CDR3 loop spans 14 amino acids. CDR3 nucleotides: TGTGCCAGCAGTTCCTCGACAGGCTACTATGGCTACACCTTC. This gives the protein CASSSSTGYYGYTF.

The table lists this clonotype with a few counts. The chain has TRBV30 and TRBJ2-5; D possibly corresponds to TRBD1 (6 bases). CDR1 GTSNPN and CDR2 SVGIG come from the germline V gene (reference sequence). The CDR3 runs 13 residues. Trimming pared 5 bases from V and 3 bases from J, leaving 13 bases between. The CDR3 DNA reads TGTGCCTGGGACCGGGACAACAAAGAGACCCAGTACTTC. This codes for CAWDRDNKETQYF. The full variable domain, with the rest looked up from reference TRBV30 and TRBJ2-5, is SQTIHQWPATLVQPVGSPLSLECTVEGTSNPNLYWYRQAAGRGLQLLFYSVGIGQISSEVPQNLSASRPQDRQFILSSKKLLLSDSGFYLCAWDRDNKETQYFGPGTRLLVL.

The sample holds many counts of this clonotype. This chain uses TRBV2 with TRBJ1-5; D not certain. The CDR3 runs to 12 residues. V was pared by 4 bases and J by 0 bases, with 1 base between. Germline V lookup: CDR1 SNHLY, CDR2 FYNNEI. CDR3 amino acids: CASSASNQPQHF. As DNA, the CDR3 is TGTGCCAGCAGTGCTAGCAATCAGCCCCAGCATTTT.

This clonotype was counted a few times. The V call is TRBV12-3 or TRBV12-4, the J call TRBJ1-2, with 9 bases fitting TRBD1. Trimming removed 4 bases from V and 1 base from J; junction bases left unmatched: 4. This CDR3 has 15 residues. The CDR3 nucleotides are TGTGCCAGCAGTTCAACAGGGGGCTATAACTATGGCTACACCTTC. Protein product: CASSSTGGYNYGYTF.